Following are 12 T cell receptor beta chains from one sample sequenced in a study of cytomegalovirus exposure and HLA in healthy donors. The PCR employed 60 Vbeta primers together with 13 Jbeta primers. Using immunoSEQ multiplex PCR, the repertoire was profiled, and TCRdb retains in-frame clones only, with some absent. Of some 100,000 clones listed, about 80% are singletons. Sequencing used PBMCs. Receptor source: a human donor in good health.

V and J are TRBV19 and TRBJ2-2, with a possible D match to TRBD1 (6 bases). Germline assignment: CDR1 LNHDA and CDR2 SQIVND (reference sequence). V was trimmed by 3 bases and J by 6 bases, leaving 11 bases between them. This CDR3 comprises 14 residues. CDR3 in DNA: TGTGCCAGTAGTATTTACGACAGGTCCGGGGAGCTGTTTTTT. Translation gives CASSIYDRSGELFF.

The chain joins TRBV30 to TRBJ2-5; weak D call: TRBD1 (6 bases). The V end was cut by 5 bases, the J end by 4 bases, with 14 bases between. The CDR3 loop spans 13 amino acids. Germline loops: CDR1 GTSNPN, CDR2 SVGIG (reference sequence). CDR3 DNA: TGTGCCTGGGAAATACAGGGACGAGAGACCCAGTACTTC. Translation gives CAWEIQGRETQYF.

This rearrangement joins TRBV5-5 to TRBJ1-5; no reliable D call. The CDR3 runs 16 residues. V dropped 1 base and J dropped 0 bases, with 11 bases sitting between them. CDR1 SGHKS and CDR2 YYEKEE come from the germline V gene (reference sequence). The CDR3 sequence: CASSLTADNSNQPQHF. As DNA, the CDR3 is TGTGCCAGCAGCTTGACGGCCGACAATAGCAATCAGCCCCAGCATTTT.

The DNA of the CDR3 is TGTGCCAGCAGCGTGACAGGGGTGGATAAGCAGTTCTTC. Its protein product is CASSVTGVDKQFF. V and J are TRBV7-3 and TRBJ2-1, with TRBD1 identical over 8 bases. The CDR3 consists of 13 residues. CDR1 and CDR2 from the germline V gene are SGHTA and FQGTGA. V was clipped by 5 bases and J by 11 bases; unmatched bases: 8.

This rearrangement joins TRBV27 to TRBJ2-6; TRBD1 agrees at 12 bases. Germline V gene sequence: CDR1 MNHEY, CDR2 SMNVEV (reference sequence). After removal of 8 bases from V and 3 bases from J, the junction contained 8 bases not matched to a gene. The CDR3 totals 17 residues. Written as DNA, the CDR3 is TGTGCCAGCGGGTCGGGACAGGGGGCTCGTGGGGCCAACGTCCTGACTTTC. It is translated as CASGSGQGARGANVLTF. The full variable domain, with the rest looked up from reference TRBV27 and TRBJ2-6, is EAQVTQNPRYLITVTGKKLTVTCSQNMNHEYMSWYRQDPGLGLRQIYYSMNVEVTDKGDVPEGYKVSRKEKRNFPLILESPSPNQTSLYFCASGSGQGARGANVLTFGAGSRLTVL.

The V gene is TRBV19, the J gene TRBJ1-6, with 10 bases matching TRBD1. CDR1 is LNHDA and CDR2 is SQIVND in the germline V gene (reference sequence). This CDR3 region has 13 residues. V was pared by 10 bases and J by 6 bases, with 3 bases of the junction left unmatched. CDR3 sequence (DNA): TGTGCCATCGGGGACAGGGGTAATTCACCCCTCCACTTT. Translating gives CAIGDRGNSPLHF.

The sample holds one count of this clone. The chain uses TRBV7-2 and TRBJ1-1; 9 positions match TRBD1. Per the germline V gene, CDR1 is SGHTA and CDR2 is FQGNSA. The CDR3 contains 15 residues. V lost 0 bases and J lost 3; bases outside the gene matches: 2. In DNA, the CDR3 is TGTGCCAGCAGCTTAGCCGGGACAGGGTACACTGAAGCTTTCTTT. This encodes CASSLAGTGYTEAFF. Full variable domain (outside the CDR3, taken from reference TRBV7-2 and TRBJ1-1): GAGVSQSPSNKVTEKGKDVELRCDPISGHTALYWYRQSLGQGLEFLIYFQGNSAPDKSGLPSDRFSAERTGGSVSTLTIQRTQQEDSAVYLCASSLAGTGYTEAFFGQGTRLTVV.

The V and J genes are TRBV18 and TRBJ2-1, with D uncertain. Germline loops: CDR1 KGHSH, CDR2 LQKENI. Between the trimmed V and J ends, which lost 0 bases and 2 bases, there was a span of 5 bases. The CDR3 is 14 amino acids. CDR3 coding DNA: TGTGCCAGCTCACCACCGACTGCCTACAATGAGCAGTTCTTC. Encoded protein: CASSPPTAYNEQFF.

The chain carries TRBV2 and TRBJ1-5; D is perhaps TRBD1 (6 bases). Germline CDR1 is SNHLY and CDR2 is FYNNEI. V was cut by 3 bases and J by 4 bases, with 13 bases left in between. This CDR3 is built from 15 residues. The CDR3 spells CASSDTNRANQPQHF. The CDR3 DNA reads as TGTGCCAGCAGTGATACAAACAGGGCTAATCAGCCCCAGCATTTT.

Worth noting for this clone: One end of the junction fails to match germline, which may point to a read error. This chain joins TRBV7-9 and TRBJ1-3; no firm D call. Germline V lookup: CDR1 SEHNR, CDR2 FQNEAQ (reference sequence). The CDR3 extends over 15 amino acids. The CDR3 sequence: CSSSRRTVSGNTIYF. In nucleotides, the CDR3 is TGTTCCAGCAGCCGTCGTACAGTCTCTGGAAACACCATATATTTT.

This rearrangement joins TRBV6-6 to TRBJ1-6; D gene uncertain. This CDR3 is built from 13 residues. Germline lookup yields CDR1 MNHNY and CDR2 SVGAGI (reference sequence). V lost 2 bases to trimming and J lost 10 bases, with 9 bases between them. CDR3 sequence (DNA): TGTGCCAGCAGTTACGGCGGGAAGTCACCCCTCCACTTT. This translates into CASSYGGKSPLHF.

The rearrangement links TRBV19 to TRBJ2-2, with D perhaps matching TRBD1 (6 bases). This CDR3 has 16 residues. The germline CDR1 and CDR2 sequences are LNHDA and SQIVND (reference sequence). The V end lost 4 bases, the J end lost 2 bases, and 14 bases lay between the germline ends. This CDR3 is CASSTLQGVNTGELFF. CDR3 coding DNA: TGTGCCAGTAGTACATTACAGGGAGTTAACACCGGGGAGCTGTTTTTT. Together with reference TRBV19 and TRBJ2-2, the CDR3 gives the full variable domain: DGGITQSPKYLFRKEGQNVTLSCEQNLNHDAMYWYRQDPGQGLRLIYYSQIVNDFQKGDIAEGYSVSREKKESFPLTVTSAQKNPTAFYLCASSTLQGVNTGELFFGEGSRLTVL.